One TCR beta chain is described in this entry. The time point was: after neoadjuvant nivolumab, at surgical resection. Sequencing was performed with immunoSEQ multiplex PCR; in TCRdb, only in-frame clones are kept and a portion is missing. The sample has 9,800 or so clones, about 65% seen once. This sample was included in a study of neoadjuvant anti-PD-1 for oral cavity cancer. The CDR3 is made up of 14 amino acids. Germline loops: CDR1 MNHNY, CDR2 SVGAGI (reference sequence). With 6 bases removed from V and 1 base from J, the gap between germline ends came to 12 bases. V usage is TRBV6-6 and J usage is TRBJ2-5; D might be TRBD1 (5 bases). The sample was PBMCs, taken after nivolumab (anti-PD-1) treatment. The receptor was isolated from a person aged 35-79 years with oral cavity squamous cell carcinoma. The CDR3 is CASRSTGIQETQYF. The CDR3 DNA follows: TGTGCCAGCAGGTCTACAGGAATCCAAGAGACCCAGTACTTC.